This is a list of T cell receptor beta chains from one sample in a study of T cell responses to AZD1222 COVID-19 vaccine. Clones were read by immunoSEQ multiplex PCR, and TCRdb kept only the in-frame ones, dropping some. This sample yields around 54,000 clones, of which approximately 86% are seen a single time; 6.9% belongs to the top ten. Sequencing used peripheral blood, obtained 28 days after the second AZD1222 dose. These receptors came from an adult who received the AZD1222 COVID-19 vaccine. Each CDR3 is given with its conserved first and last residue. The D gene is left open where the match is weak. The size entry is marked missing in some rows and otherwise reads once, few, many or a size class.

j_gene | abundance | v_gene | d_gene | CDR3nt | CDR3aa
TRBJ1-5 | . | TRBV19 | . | TGTGCCAGTAGTAGGTCAGGGAGTACGAGCAATCAGCCCCAGCATTTT | CASSRSGSTSNQPQHF
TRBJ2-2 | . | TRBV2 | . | TGTGCTATTGGGGGAGCAGGGAACACCGGGGAGCTGTTTTTT | CAIGGAGNTGELFF
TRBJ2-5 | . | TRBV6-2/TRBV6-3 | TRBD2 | TGTGCCAGCAGTTACTCGTTGAAACTAGCGGGTGCCCAAGAGACCCAGTACTTC | CASSYSLKLAGAQETQYF
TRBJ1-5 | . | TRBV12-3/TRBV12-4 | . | TGTGCCAGCAGTTTAGCCTCAGGGGTTCGCCAGCATTTT | CASSLASGVRQHF
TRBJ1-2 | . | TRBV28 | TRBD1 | TGTGCCAGTGGGACCCTGACAGGGAGCTATGGCTACACCTTC | CASGTLTGSYGYTF
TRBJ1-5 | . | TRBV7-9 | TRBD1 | TGTGCCAGCACCAACGGACAGGGAAGTTGGCAGCCCCAGCATTTT | CASTNGQGSWQPQHF
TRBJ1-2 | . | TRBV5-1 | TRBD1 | TGCGCCAGCAGCTTGGCAGGGGGGGACTATGGCTACACCTTC | CASSLAGGDYGYTF
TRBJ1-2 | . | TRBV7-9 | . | TGTGCCAGCAGCCCCCGCAGGGGAGGACATGGCTACACCTTC | CASSPRRGGHGYTF
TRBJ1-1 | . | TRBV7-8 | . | TGTGCCAGCAGCCCCTTGCCCAGGAGAACTGAAGCTTTCTTT | CASSPLPRRTEAFF
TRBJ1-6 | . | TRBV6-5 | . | TGTGCCAGCACCGAGAGTAGACAGAATGGACCCCTCCACTTT | CASTESRQNGPLHF
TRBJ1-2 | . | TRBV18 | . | TGTGCCAGCTCACCACGTCCGGACTCTTCGGAAGGCTACACCTTC | CASSPRPDSSEGYTF
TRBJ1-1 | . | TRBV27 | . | TGTGCCAGCAGTTTATACACGGAGGCGGCTTTCTTT | CASSLYTEAAFF
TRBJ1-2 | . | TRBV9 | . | TGTGCCAGCAGCGTAGAGGGGGGTGGCTACACCTTC | CASSVEGGGYTF
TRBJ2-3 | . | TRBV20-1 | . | TGCAGTGCTAGTTCAGGAGCTAGAGATACGCAGTATTTT | CSASSGARDTQYF
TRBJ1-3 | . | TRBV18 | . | TGTGCCAGCTCACCGGAGGGGTACCCTGGAAACACCATATATTTT | CASSPEGYPGNTIYF
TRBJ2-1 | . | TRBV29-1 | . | TGCAGCGTTGATGGTATAGCGAGGGACAATGAGCAGTTCTTC | CSVDGIARDNEQFF
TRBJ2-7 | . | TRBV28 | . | TGTGCCAGCAGTTTCGGGACGCACGCCTACGAGCAGTACTTC | CASSFGTHAYEQYF
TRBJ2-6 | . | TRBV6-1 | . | TGTGCCAGCAGGGAAGGGACGGCACTGAACTCTGGGGCCAACGTCCTGACTTTC | CASREGTALNSGANVLTF
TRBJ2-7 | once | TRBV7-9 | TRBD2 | TGTGCCAGCAGCCGTGGACTAGCGGGGGTGATAACCTACGAGCAGTACTTC | CASSRGLAGVITYEQYF
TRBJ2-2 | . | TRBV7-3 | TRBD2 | TGTGCCAGCAGCTTAAGATCTAGCGGTACCGGGGAGCTGTTTTTT | CASSLRSSGTGELFF
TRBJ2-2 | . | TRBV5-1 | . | TGCGCCAGCAGCTCAACGGGCCGAGGGAACACCGGGGAGCTGTTTTTT | CASSSTGRGNTGELFF
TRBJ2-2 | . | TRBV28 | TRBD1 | TGTGCCAGCAGTCCCATCGGACAGGGGGCGACCACCGGGGAGCTGTTTTTT | CASSPIGQGATTGELFF
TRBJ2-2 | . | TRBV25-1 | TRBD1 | TGTGCCAGCAGTGCCAGACAGGGAGCGAACACCGGGGAGCTGTTTTTT | CASSARQGANTGELFF
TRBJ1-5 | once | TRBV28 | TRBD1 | TGTGCCAGCAGTCCCGGGACAGGGGCTCGTCAGCCCCAGCATTTT | CASSPGTGARQPQHF
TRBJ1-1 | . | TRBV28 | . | TGTGCCAGCAACACCCCCACTGAAGCTTTCTTT | CASNTPTEAFF
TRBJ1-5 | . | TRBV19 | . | TGTGCCAGTAGTCCGAGAAATCAGCCCCAGCATTTT | CASSPRNQPQHF
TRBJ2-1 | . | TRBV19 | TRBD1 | TGTGCCAGTAGTGTCACAGGGGGCAATGAGCAGTTCTTC | CASSVTGGNEQFF
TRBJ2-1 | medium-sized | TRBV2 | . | TGTGCCAGCAGCCCGGGACTTGGAGCCTTCAATGAGCAGTTCTTC | CASSPGLGAFNEQFF